The source of this T cell receptor beta chain is a study of control samples from healthy donors and cancer patients. There are 17 residues in the CDR3. Germline values: CDR1 SGHRS, CDR2 YFSETQ. V shed 1 base and J 6 bases; nucleotides not matched to a gene: 13. Only one count was recorded for this clone. The data were produced by immunoSEQ multiplex PCR, yet TCRdb's version contains in-frame clones alone and is incomplete. The repertoire has tens of thousands of clones, 85% to 90% of them found once; the top ten carry 8.5% to 10%. Input material: PBMCs. This TCR came from a woman between 45 and 65 years old with colorectal cancer. V gene TRBV5-1 combines with J gene TRBJ2-4; 7 bases agree with TRBD2. CDR3 nucleotide sequence: TGCGCCAGCAGCTTGCTCCCGGGGGGAGGTAGCGGAAACATTCAGTACTTC. Its protein is CASSLLPGGGSGNIQYF. Full variable domain (remainder filled in from reference TRBV5-1 and TRBJ2-4): KAGVTQTPRYLIKTRGQQVTLSCSPISGHRSVSWYQQTPGQGLQFLFEYFSETQRNKGNFPGRFSGRQFSNSRSEMNVSTLELGDSALYLCASSLLPGGGSGNIQYFGAGTRLSVL.